These 5 T cell receptor beta chains originate from one sample sequenced in a study of Graves' ophthalmopathy and Graves' hyperthyroidism. Scientists amplified the TCR beta CDR3 regions from RNA transcripts. Second-round multiplex PCR followed a first-round RT-PCR using HTBI primers. From the multiplex PCR reads, TCRdb called clonotypes with MiXCR, one entry per CDR3 protein. There are hundreds of thousands of distinct CDR3 sequences in the sample; approximately 21% occur only once, and around two fifths lies in the top ten. Sequenced material: peripheral blood. Source of these receptors: a woman aged 45 to 65 with Graves' ophthalmopathy.

This chain connects TRBV4-1 to TRBJ2-2; 7 nucleotides align to TRBD1. Germline V gene lookup returns CDR1 MGHRA and CDR2 YSYEKL. This CDR3 region has 15 residues. V lost 1 base, J lost 6 bases, and 5 bases stayed unmatched. CDR3 in DNA: TGCGCCAGCAGCCAAGGGACAGGCGGTCCCGGGGAGCTGTTTTTT. This translates into CASSQGTGGPGELFF.

This clonotype occurred many times. This chain joins TRBV11-2 and TRBJ2-2, with TRBD2 identical over 8 bases. There are 16 residues in the CDR3. V trimming: 5 bases; J trimming: 7 bases; junction bases outside the gene matches: 12. CDR1 is SGHAT, CDR2 FQNNGV, per germline. CDR3: CASSPLGAGGGGELFF. The CDR3 DNA follows: TGTGCCAGCAGCCCACTCGGGGCGGGAGGAGGCGGGGAGCTGTTTTTT.

V gene TRBV24-1 combines with J gene TRBJ1-2, with D possibly matching TRBD1 (6 bases). The CDR3 is 14 amino acids. V lost 1 base, J lost 3 bases, and 8 bases lay in between. The germline gives CDR1 KGHDR, CDR2 SFDVKD. CDR3 in DNA: TGTGCCACCAGTGATTTCAGGACAGACTATGGCTACACCTTC. The encoded protein is CATSDFRTDYGYTF.

This clonotype was seen many times. This chain links TRBV3-1 with TRBJ2-7; D assignment may be TRBD1 or TRBD2 (5 bases each). The V and J ends lost 1 base and 10 bases respectively, with 11 bases between them. From germline, CDR1 is LGHDT and CDR2 YNNKEL (reference sequence). The CDR3 runs 12 residues. CDR3 loop: CASSQVSGRQYF. The CDR3 DNA sequence: TGTGCCAGCAGCCAAGTTTCGGGACGCCAGTACTTC.

In the case of this clonotype: Since a much larger clone is just one base distant, this may be a read error. This sequence joins TRBV7-9 and TRBJ2-5; D may be TRBD1 (5 bases). Per the germline V gene, CDR1 is SEHNR and CDR2 is FQNEAQ (reference sequence). The CDR3 loop spans 14 amino acids. CDR3 residues: CAISLPTVQETQYF. In nucleotides, the CDR3 is TGTGCCATCAGCTTACCGACAGTCCAAGAGACCCAGTACTTC.